One sample yielded the 27 T cell receptor beta chains listed below, sequenced in a study of T-cell reconstitution after alpha-beta-depleted transplantation in children. This sample's TCRbeta library carried unique molecular identifier barcodes. TCRdb reanalysed the PCR reads using MiXCR and keeps one entry per CDR3 protein. The sample shows around 200,000 distinct CDR3 sequences, 8% to 10% of them seen only once. The specimen was PBMCs from the stem cell graft donor, collected from the stem cell graft. These receptors were obtained from a human donor who donated a stem cell graft to a child with acute lymphoblastic leukemia.

The chain carries TRBV7-2 and TRBJ2-7, with 9 bases aligning to TRBD1. The germline V gene encodes CDR1 SGHTA and CDR2 FQGNSA. The CDR3 has 15 amino acids. Trimming removed 1 base from V and 5 bases from J; junction bases left unmatched: 6. CDR3 in DNA: TGTGCCAGCAGCTTAGTAGGGACAGGGAGCAACGAGCAGTACTTC. Its translation: CASSLVGTGSNEQYF.

This chain uses TRBV19 with TRBJ1-2; D is uncertain. Trimming pared 3 bases from V and 1 base from J, leaving 12 bases between. The CDR3 runs to 15 residues. Germline V gene sequence: CDR1 LNHDA, CDR2 SQIVND (reference sequence). The CDR3 region is CASSIPRKSNYGYTF. In DNA form, the CDR3 reads TGTGCCAGTAGTATCCCCCGGAAAAGTAACTATGGCTACACCTTC.

This clonotype was picked up a small number of times. V and J are TRBV5-1 and TRBJ2-5; D gene unclear. CDR3 length: 13 amino acids. Germline V gene sequence: CDR1 SGHRS, CDR2 YFSETQ. V lost 3 bases and J 1 base, leaving 7 bases between the germline ends. CDR3: CASSSQSQETQYF. The CDR3 coding sequence is TGCGCCAGCAGCTCGCAGTCCCAAGAGACCCAGTACTTC.

The V and J genes are TRBV19 and TRBJ2-7; D possibly corresponds to TRBD1 (5 bases). Deletions cut 6 bases from V and 5 bases from J, with 23 bases between. Germline CDR1 reads LNHDA; CDR2 reads SQIVND (reference sequence). The CDR3 spans 16 residues. The DNA for the CDR3 is TGTGCCAGTAGGCCTACCCACCAGGGCGTAATCAACGAGCAGTACTTC. Encoded protein: CASRPTHQGVINEQYF. The full variable domain, rest sourced from reference TRBV19 and TRBJ2-7, is DGGITQSPKYLFRKEGQNVTLSCEQNLNHDAMYWYRQDPGQGLRLIYYSQIVNDFQKGDIAEGYSVSREKKESFPLTVTSAQKNPTAFYLCASRPTHQGVINEQYFGPGTRLTVT.

The table lists this clonotype with many counts. As DNA, the CDR3 is TGCGCCAGCAGCTCAGACAGCTCAACTAATGAAAAACTGTTTTTT. Residues: CASSSDSSTNEKLFF. The J gene is TRBJ1-4, the V gene TRBV5-1; weak D call: TRBD1 (5 bases). CDR3 length: 15 amino acids. The germline V and J ends were trimmed by 3 bases and 0 bases, with 9 bases remaining between them. CDR1 and CDR2 from the germline V gene are SGHRS and YFSETQ.

This clonotype was detected ten times or more. CDR3 sequence reads: CASSLLTGNTGELFF. In DNA form, the CDR3 reads TGTGCCAGCAGCTTATTGACCGGGAACACCGGGGAGCTGTTTTTT. The chain uses TRBV7-9 and TRBJ2-2; D unresolved. The length of the CDR3 is 15 residues. Looked up from germline, CDR1 is SEHNR and CDR2 is FQNEAQ (reference sequence). V was pared by 2 bases and J by 1 base, with 8 bases between.

This clonotype was found a few times. This chain connects TRBV12-3 or TRBV12-4 to TRBJ2-5; 7 bases are shared with TRBD1. V dropped 5 bases and J dropped 0; count of bases not matched to a gene: 3. The CDR3 length is 14 residues. The CDR3, as DNA: TGTGCCAGCAGTAGACAGGGAAACCAAGAGACCCAGTACTTC. It translates to CASSRQGNQETQYF.

The CDR3 reads CASKERAGETQYF. CDR3 coding DNA: TGCGCCAGCAAGGAGCGGGCCGGGGAGACCCAGTACTTC. V usage is TRBV5-1 and J usage is TRBJ2-5, with a possible D match to TRBD2 (6 bases). Germline V gene data show CDR1 as SGHRS and CDR2 as YFSETQ. The CDR3 covers 13 residues. Trimming pared 6 bases from V and 5 bases from J, leaving 14 bases between.

V gene TRBV7-2 combines with J gene TRBJ2-7, with D perhaps TRBD1 (6 bases). There are 15 residues in the CDR3. Per the germline V gene, CDR1 is SGHTA and CDR2 is FQGNSA. V was trimmed by 4 bases and J by 0 bases, leaving 13 bases between them. This CDR3 is CASSWTVGSSYEQYF. CDR3 DNA: TGTGCCAGCAGCTGGACAGTGGGAAGCTCCTACGAGCAGTACTTC.

This clonotype was seen a handful of times. This chain uses TRBV20-1 with TRBJ2-3; 10 bases fit TRBD2. Germline V gene lookup returns CDR1 DFQATT and CDR2 SNEGSKA (reference sequence). The V segment lost 6 bases and the J segment 1 base; nucleotides outside the gene matches: 7. The CDR3 sequence is 15 residues long. DNA of the CDR3: TGCAGTGCCTCTCTAGCGGGGGCCGGCACAGATACGCAGTATTTT. This translates into CSASLAGAGTDTQYF.

This clonotype was seen at least ten times. This rearrangement joins TRBV2 to TRBJ2-1, with TRBD1 identical over 7 bases. This CDR3 is 11 amino acids long. Per the germline V gene, CDR1 is SNHLY and CDR2 is FYNNEI. Trimming at V came to 5 bases and at J to 10 bases, leaving 2 bases not matched to a gene. This CDR3 reads CASSLTGEQFF. Written as DNA, the CDR3 is TGTGCCAGCAGTTTGACAGGGGAGCAGTTCTTC.

The V call is TRBV19, the J call TRBJ1-2; TRBD1 agrees at 7 bases. Trimming cost V 8 bases and J 5 bases; bases outside gene matches: 8. CDR1 and CDR2 (germline): LNHDA, SQIVND (reference sequence). This CDR3 region has 13 residues. The CDR3 region has the DNA TGTGCCAGTTTCTTGGACAGGACGTATGGCTACACCTTC. Translation: CASFLDRTYGYTF. The full variable domain, its missing parts supplied by reference TRBV19 and TRBJ1-2, is DGGITQSPKYLFRKEGQNVTLSCEQNLNHDAMYWYRQDPGQGLRLIYYSQIVNDFQKGDIAEGYSVSREKKESFPLTVTSAQKNPTAFYLCASFLDRTYGYTFGSGTRLTVV.

CDR3 protein: CASSQQQGGDTEAFF. The CDR3 nucleotides are TGTGCCAGCTCACAACAACAGGGAGGTGACACTGAAGCTTTCTTT. The chain joins TRBV18 to TRBJ1-1; D is perhaps TRBD1 (6 bases). Germline CDR1 reads KGHSH; CDR2 reads LQKENI. The CDR3 consists of 15 residues. V was shortened by 4 bases and J by 3 bases, with 15 bases between the two germline ends.

There are many counts of this clonotype. The V call is TRBV30, the J call TRBJ2-2; D not certain. This CDR3 contains 12 residues. V was shortened by 2 bases and J by 5 bases, with 6 bases between the two germline ends. CDR1 GTSNPN and CDR2 SVGIG come from the germline V gene (reference sequence). CDR3 coding DNA: TGTGCCTGGAGTATCCCGACCGGGGAGCTGTTTTTT. Protein sequence: CAWSIPTGELFF.

This clonotype has more than one count but fewer than ten. The V call is TRBV25-1, the J call TRBJ1-1; 9 nucleotides agree with TRBD1. This CDR3 region has 13 residues. Trimming cost V 8 bases and J 3 bases; bases outside gene matches: 4. Germline lookup yields CDR1 MGHDK and CDR2 SYGVNS. The CDR3 nucleotides are TGTGCCAGCCGATGGACAGGGGACACTGAAGCTTTCTTT. Residues: CASRWTGDTEAFF.

This clonotype was detected many times. The rearrangement uses TRBV5-1 and TRBJ2-2; the D gene is possibly TRBD1 (5 bases). V was clipped by 4 bases and J by 7 bases, with 20 bases between them. CDR1 is SGHRS and CDR2 is YFSETQ in the germline V gene. The CDR3 extends over 16 amino acids. CDR3: CASSTGSDTAFGELFF. The CDR3 DNA is TGCGCCAGCAGCACCGGGTCGGACACGGCGTTCGGGGAGCTGTTTTTT.

This clonotype was recorded a few times. This rearrangement joins TRBV11-2 to TRBJ2-5; tentative D call: TRBD2 (6 bases). Trimming removed 1 base from V and 4 bases from J, with 13 bases in between. From germline, CDR1 is SGHAT and CDR2 FQNNGV. CDR3 length: 15 amino acids. CDR3 region: CASSLGPVGGETQYF. The CDR3 DNA reads as TGTGCCAGCAGCTTAGGGCCCGTCGGGGGAGAGACCCAGTACTTC.

This clonotype was seen only a few times. The chain joins TRBV11-3 to TRBJ2-1; the D gene is possibly TRBD1 (6 bases). V gave up 4 bases and J gave up 3 bases, with 10 bases separating them. CDR3 length equals 14 residues. In germline, CDR1 is SGHNT, CDR2 YENEEA. The CDR3 spells CASSSGDIYNEQFF. The CDR3 nucleotides read TGTGCCAGCAGCTCCGGGGACATCTACAATGAGCAGTTCTTC.

A few counts support this clonotype. This chain joins TRBV10-3 and TRBJ1-2, with D tentatively TRBD1 (6 bases). The CDR3 consists of 14 residues. V lost 0 bases and J lost 2, with 7 bases in between. The germline gives CDR1 ENHRY, CDR2 SYGVKD. CDR3: CAISESGQNYGYTF. As DNA, the CDR3 is TGTGCCATCAGTGAGTCCGGACAGAACTATGGCTACACCTTC.

Only a few counts were recorded for this clonotype. The V and J genes are TRBV3-1 and TRBJ2-3; D gene unclear. Germline V lookup: CDR1 LGHDT, CDR2 YNNKEL (reference sequence). Trimming left V 7 bases short and J 0 bases short, with 8 bases between. The CDR3 runs 13 residues. The CDR3 here is CASTWASTDTQYF. The CDR3 DNA sequence: TGTGCCAGCACTTGGGCTAGCACAGATACGCAGTATTTT.

This clonotype was detected many times. The rearrangement uses TRBV4-2 and TRBJ1-4, with D unresolved. The V end was cut by 5 bases, the J end by 4 bases, with 14 bases between. The CDR3 extends over 15 amino acids. CDR1 is LGHNA, CDR2 YNFKEQ, per germline. The DNA of the CDR3 is TGTGCCAGCAGCAAATCCGGCGGAGGTAATGAAAAACTGTTTTTT. This codes for CASSKSGGGNEKLFF.

This clonotype was counted between two and nine times. J is TRBJ1-6 and V is TRBV4-3; D call uncertain. Trimming shortened V by 3 bases and J by 8 bases, and 11 bases separated the two germline ends. CDR1 is LGHNA, CDR2 YSLEER, per germline. The CDR3 has 14 residues. CDR3 region: CASSQALIDSPLHF. The CDR3 nucleotides are TGCGCCAGCAGCCAGGCACTCATAGATTCACCCCTCCACTTT.

This clonotype was seen at least ten times. The chain links TRBV5-6 to TRBJ2-1; D uncertain. V shed 3 bases and J shed 7 bases, with 2 bases lying between them. This CDR3 has 10 residues. The V gene's germline CDR1 is SGHDT and CDR2 YYEEEE. The CDR3 DNA is TGTGCCAGCAGCTCGAATGAGCAGTTCTTC. This codes for CASSSNEQFF. Combining the CDR3 with reference TRBV5-6 and TRBJ2-1 gives the whole variable domain DAGVTQSPTHLIKTRGQQVTLRCSPKSGHDTVSWYQQALGQGPQFIFQYYEEEERQRGNFPDRFSGHQFPNYSSELNVNALLLGDSALYLCASSSNEQFFGPGTRLTVL.

DNA of the CDR3: TGCGCCAGCAGCTTGGCTCCGGGGATGGTCACCGGGGAGCTGTTTTTT. It encodes CASSLAPGMVTGELFF. This sequence joins TRBV5-1 and TRBJ2-2, with D possibly being TRBD2 (5 bases). The germline gives CDR1 SGHRS, CDR2 YFSETQ. This CDR3 is built from 16 residues. V lost 0 bases and J 4 bases, leaving 13 bases between the germline ends.

This clonotype has a handful of counts. The genes are TRBV4-1 and TRBJ1-1; D is perhaps TRBD1 (5 bases). Trimming cost V 2 bases and J 3 bases, with 16 bases left between them. This CDR3 comprises 16 residues. The germline gives CDR1 MGHRA, CDR2 YSYEKL. This CDR3 reads CASSQSFPGRDTEAFF. The DNA of the CDR3 is TGCGCCAGCAGCCAAAGTTTTCCGGGGCGAGACACTGAAGCTTTCTTT.

This chain connects TRBV10-2 to TRBJ1-2, with D maybe TRBD1 (6 bases). The germline V gene has CDR1 WSHSY and CDR2 SAAADI. The ends were cut back, 7 bases at V and 4 bases at J, with 10 bases in the middle. The CDR3 is made up of 12 amino acids. CDR3 protein: CASTLDSYGYTF. The CDR3 DNA reads TGCGCCAGCACTTTGGACAGCTATGGCTACACCTTC.

The rearrangement links TRBV5-1 to TRBJ1-4; tentative D call: TRBD1 (5 bases). Germline lookup yields CDR1 SGHRS and CDR2 YFSETQ. The V end was cut by 2 bases, the J end by 7 bases, with 12 bases between. The CDR3 is 14 residues long. CDR3 sequence: CASSLRGDAEKLFF. In nucleotides, the CDR3 is TGCGCCAGCAGCTTAAGAGGGGACGCTGAAAAACTGTTTTTT. The variable domain in full, completed from reference TRBV5-1 and TRBJ1-4, reads KAGVTQTPRYLIKTRGQQVTLSCSPISGHRSVSWYQQTPGQGLQFLFEYFSETQRNKGNFPGRFSGRQFSNSRSEMNVSTLELGDSALYLCASSLRGDAEKLFFGSGTQLSVL.